This T cell receptor beta chain was recovered during a study of cytomegalovirus exposure and HLA in healthy donors. The study, taken as a whole, reports: Association of a missense DCLRE1C variant with TCR beta V- and J-gene trimming was reported in a later analysis. Analyses of presence/absence relied on an assumption of roughly uniform sequencing depth across donors. Segments of the TCR beta V type were, in most cases, productive about 90% or about 30% of the time in an earlier analysis.

A remark on this clone: Its specificity is unknown.

The PCR employed 60 Vbeta primers together with 13 Jbeta primers. Clones were read by immunoSEQ multiplex PCR, and TCRdb kept only the in-frame ones, dropping some. The table lists about 120,000 clones, 76% of them singletons. Source material: PBMCs. The receptor comes from a man aged 25-40 years in good health and CMV-seropositive.

The chain's CDR3 is CASTYRGWYEQYF. Here the CDR3 DNA reads TGTGCCAGCACCTACAGGGGGTGGTACGAGCAGTACTTC. V usage is TRBV2 and J usage is TRBJ2-7; 8 bases line up with TRBD1. The CDR3 sequence is 13 residues long. Germline V gene sequence: CDR1 SNHLY, CDR2 FYNNEI. J gave up 4 bases and V 7 bases, and 6 bases lay outside the gene matches.